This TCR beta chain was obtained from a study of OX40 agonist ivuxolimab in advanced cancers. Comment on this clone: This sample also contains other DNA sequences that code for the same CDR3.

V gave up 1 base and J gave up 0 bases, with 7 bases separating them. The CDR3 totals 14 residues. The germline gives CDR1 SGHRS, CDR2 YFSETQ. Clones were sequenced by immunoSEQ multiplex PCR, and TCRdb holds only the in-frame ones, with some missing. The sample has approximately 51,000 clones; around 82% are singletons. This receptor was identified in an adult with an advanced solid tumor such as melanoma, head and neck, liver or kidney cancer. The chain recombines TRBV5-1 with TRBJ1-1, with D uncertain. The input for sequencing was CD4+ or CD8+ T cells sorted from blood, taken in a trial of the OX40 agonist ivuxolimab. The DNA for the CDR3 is TGCGCCAGCAGCTTGTCTGCAGTGAACACTGAAGCTTTCTTT. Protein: CASSLSAVNTEAFF.